A single sample gave rise to the 12 T cell receptor beta chains below, sequenced in a study of T cells in Graves' hyperthyroidism and ophthalmopathy. RNA transcripts were the template for amplifying TCR beta CDR3 regions. The study used the HTBI primer set for a first-round RT-PCR of the TCR CDR3. From the multiplex PCR reads, TCRdb called clonotypes with MiXCR, one entry per CDR3 protein. The table shows hundreds of thousands of distinct CDR3 sequences, with approximately 14% occurring only once. Specimen: blood. These receptors came from a woman between 18 and 29 years old with Graves' hyperthyroidism that later progressed to Graves' ophthalmopathy.

The chain carries TRBV30 and TRBJ2-1, with 9 bases identical to TRBD2. Trimming cost V 3 bases and J 5 bases; bases outside gene matches: 5. This CDR3 contains 14 residues. Germline V lookup: CDR1 GTSNPN, CDR2 SVGIG (reference sequence). In DNA, the CDR3 is TGTGCCTGGAGATTCATAGCGGGAGACAATGAGCAGTTCTTC. Its protein product is CAWRFIAGDNEQFF.

This clonotype was seen only a few times. J is TRBJ1-3 and V is TRBV27; possible D gene TRBD1, 5 bases. The CDR3 runs 16 residues. The germline gives CDR1 MNHEY, CDR2 SMNVEV (reference sequence). The V gene lost 4 bases and the J gene lost 3 bases, with 16 bases spanning the gap. CDR3 sequence: CASSSEGPGRGNTIYF. The CDR3 DNA follows: TGTGCCAGCAGTTCCGAGGGCCCAGGGCGTGGAAACACCATATATTTT.

This clonotype was observed a handful of times. J is TRBJ2-5 and V is TRBV29-1; 7 bases align to TRBD1. CDR1 is SQVTM, CDR2 ANQGSEA, per germline. The V gene end was trimmed by 3 bases and the J gene end by 4 bases; junction bases not matched to a gene: 11. The CDR3 extends over 15 amino acids. CDR3 amino acids: CSVDLQGTSGETQYF. CDR3 DNA: TGCAGCGTTGATTTACAGGGGACGTCGGGAGAGACCCAGTACTTC.

This clonotype has only a few counts. The chain combines TRBV14 with TRBJ2-5; D is unresolved. Germline V gene lookup returns CDR1 SGHDN and CDR2 FVKESK. The CDR3 covers 15 residues. Trimming stripped 1 base from V and 5 bases from J, with 14 bases between. The CDR3 bases are TGTGCCAGCAGCCAAGCCGGAATCCGTGTGGAGACCCAGTACTTC. Residues: CASSQAGIRVETQYF.

The V call is TRBV29-1, the J call TRBJ2-5; D gene uncertain. Trimming removed 6 bases at V and 3 bases at J, with 8 bases between. CDR3 length: 11 amino acids. The germline CDR1 and CDR2 sequences are SQVTM and ANQGSEA. The CDR3 sequence is CSVRPKETQYF. CDR3 coding DNA: TGCAGCGTCAGACCGAAAGAGACCCAGTACTTC.

This clonotype was detected many times. The V and J genes are TRBV9 and TRBJ2-7, with D tentatively TRBD1 (5 bases). V gave up 0 bases and J gave up 0 bases, with 7 bases separating them. The CDR3 totals 14 residues. Germline CDR1 SGDLS, CDR2 YYNGEE. The CDR3 region is CASSVVGDSYEQYF. DNA of the CDR3: TGTGCCAGCAGCGTAGTAGGGGACTCCTACGAGCAGTACTTC.

V is TRBV28 and J is TRBJ2-7; 9 bases agree with TRBD1. The CDR3 loop spans 15 amino acids. The V gene end was trimmed by 6 bases and the J gene end by 7 bases; junction bases not matched to a gene: 13. From germline, CDR1 is MDHEN and CDR2 SYDVKM. In nucleotides, the CDR3 is TGTGCCAGCAGATCAGAGGGACAGGGAGTTTGGGAGCAGTACTTC. Its translation is CASRSEGQGVWEQYF.

Remarks on this clonotype: This sequence may be a read error, since a much larger clone differs from it by one base. The chain links TRBV6-1 to TRBJ2-5; 10 bases map to TRBD2. V lost 10 bases to trimming and J lost 5 bases; unmatched junction nucleotides: 16. This CDR3 is built from 16 residues. CDR1 is MNHNS and CDR2 is SASEGT in the germline V gene. The CDR3 coding sequence is TGTGCCACCAGAAACCGGACTAGCGGAGGGGAGGAGACCCAGTACTTC. Translation gives CATRNRTSGGEETQYF.

This clonotype was seen ten or more times. This chain links TRBV12-3 or TRBV12-4 with TRBJ2-7, with D unclear. The CDR3 runs 12 residues. V was shortened by 3 bases and J by 4 bases, with 7 bases between the two germline ends. The CDR3 loop reads CASSLMGYEQYF. The DNA for the CDR3 is TGTGCCAGCAGTTTGATGGGGTACGAGCAGTACTTC.

This clonotype was recorded at least ten times. V gene TRBV3-1 combines with J gene TRBJ2-2, with D possibly called TRBD1 or TRBD2 (6 bases each). The CDR3 has 16 residues. Germline V CDR1 and CDR2: LGHDT, YNNKEL (reference sequence). The V gene lost 4 bases and the J gene lost 3 bases, with 15 bases spanning the gap. In DNA, the CDR3 is TGTGCCAGCAGCCTCGGCAAGGGGGGCGACACCGGGGAGCTGTTTTTT. Its protein product is CASSLGKGGDTGELFF.

This clonotype has a count of ten or more. The gene calls are TRBV6-1 and TRBJ2-6; maybe TRBD2 (5 bases). The length of the CDR3 is 15 residues. Trimming took off 1 base at V and 2 bases at J, with 6 bases between the two ends. Per the germline V gene, CDR1 is MNHNS and CDR2 is SASEGT. Here the CDR3 DNA reads TGTGCCAGCAGTGAAGTCGGGGCTGGGGCCAACGTCCTGACTTTC. Amino acid sequence: CASSEVGAGANVLTF.

This clonotype has ten or more counts. The chain joins TRBV5-1 to TRBJ2-1; 8 nucleotides match TRBD1. The V segment lost 9 bases and the J segment 0 bases; nucleotides outside the gene matches: 2. CDR3 size: 13 residues. Germline CDR1 and CDR2: SGHRS and YFSETQ. The CDR3 nucleotides read TGCGCCACCGGGACAGGCTCCTACAATGAGCAGTTCTTC. Translated, it gives CATGTGSYNEQFF.